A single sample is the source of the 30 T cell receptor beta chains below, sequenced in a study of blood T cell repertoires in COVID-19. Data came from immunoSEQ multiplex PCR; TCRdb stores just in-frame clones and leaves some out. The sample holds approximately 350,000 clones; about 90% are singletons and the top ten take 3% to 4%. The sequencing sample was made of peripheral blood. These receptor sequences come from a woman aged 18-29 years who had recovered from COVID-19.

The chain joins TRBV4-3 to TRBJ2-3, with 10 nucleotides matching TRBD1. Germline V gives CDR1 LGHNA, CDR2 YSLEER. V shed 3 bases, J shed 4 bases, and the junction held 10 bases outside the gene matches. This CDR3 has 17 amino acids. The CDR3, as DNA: TGCGCCAGCAGCCATTGGGGGACAGGGGAATGGGCAGATACGCAGTATTTT. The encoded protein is CASSHWGTGEWADTQYF.

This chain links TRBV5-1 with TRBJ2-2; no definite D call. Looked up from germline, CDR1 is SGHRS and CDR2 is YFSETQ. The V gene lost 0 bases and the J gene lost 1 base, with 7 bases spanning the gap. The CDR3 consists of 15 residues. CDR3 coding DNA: TGCGCCAGCAGCTTGGCCCGACAGAACACCGGGGAGCTGTTTTTT. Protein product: CASSLARQNTGELFF.

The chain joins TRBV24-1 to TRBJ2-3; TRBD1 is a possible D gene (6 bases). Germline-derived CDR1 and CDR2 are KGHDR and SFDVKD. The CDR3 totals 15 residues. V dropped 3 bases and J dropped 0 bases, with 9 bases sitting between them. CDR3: CATSDQGPSTDTQYF. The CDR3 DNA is TGTGCCACCAGTGATCAGGGGCCTAGCACAGATACGCAGTATTTT.

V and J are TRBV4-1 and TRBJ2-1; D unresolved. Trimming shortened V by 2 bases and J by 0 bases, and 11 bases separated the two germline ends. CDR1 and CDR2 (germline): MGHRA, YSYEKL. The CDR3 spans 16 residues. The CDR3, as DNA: TGCGCCAGCAGCCAATCCCAGGCAAGCTCCTACAATGAGCAGTTCTTC. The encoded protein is CASSQSQASSYNEQFF.

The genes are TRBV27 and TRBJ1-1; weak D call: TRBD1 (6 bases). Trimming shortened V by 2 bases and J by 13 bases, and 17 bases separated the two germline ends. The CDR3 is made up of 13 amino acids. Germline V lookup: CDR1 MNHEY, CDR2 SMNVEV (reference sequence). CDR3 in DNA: TGTGCCAGCAGTTTACGGCCCAGGGGCGGTGTTTTCTTT. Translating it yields CASSLRPRGGVFF.

For the CDR3, the DNA is TGCAGCGTGACCGGGGCGGGAGGAACAGATACGCAGTATTTT. It encodes CSVTGAGGTDTQYF. The chain carries TRBV29-1 and TRBJ2-3, with 8 bases fitting TRBD2. Unmatched junction bases numbered 8, after V lost 6 bases and J lost 3 bases. Per germline, CDR1 SQVTM and CDR2 ANQGSEA. This CDR3 spans 14 amino acids.

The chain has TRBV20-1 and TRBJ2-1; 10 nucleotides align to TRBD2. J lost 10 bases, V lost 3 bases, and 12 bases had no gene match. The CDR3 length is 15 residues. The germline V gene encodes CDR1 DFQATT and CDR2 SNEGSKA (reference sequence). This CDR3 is CSASGAGGPLVEQFF. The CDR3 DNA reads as TGCAGTGCTAGTGGAGCGGGAGGGCCACTCGTCGAGCAGTTCTTC.

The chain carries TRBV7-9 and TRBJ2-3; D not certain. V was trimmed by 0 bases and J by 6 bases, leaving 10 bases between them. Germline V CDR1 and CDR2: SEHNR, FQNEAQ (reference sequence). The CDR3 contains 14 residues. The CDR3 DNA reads TGTGCCAGCAGCTTAGCGGGCCCCTCTGATACGCAGTATTTT. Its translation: CASSLAGPSDTQYF.

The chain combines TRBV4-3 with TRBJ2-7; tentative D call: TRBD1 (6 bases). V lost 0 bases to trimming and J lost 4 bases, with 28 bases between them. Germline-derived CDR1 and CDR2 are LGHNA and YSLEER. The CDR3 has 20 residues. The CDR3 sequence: CASSQDVAGVKARSDYEQYV. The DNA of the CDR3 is TGCGCCAGCAGCCAAGATGTGGCAGGGGTTAAGGCCCGGTCGGATTACGAGCAGTACGTC.

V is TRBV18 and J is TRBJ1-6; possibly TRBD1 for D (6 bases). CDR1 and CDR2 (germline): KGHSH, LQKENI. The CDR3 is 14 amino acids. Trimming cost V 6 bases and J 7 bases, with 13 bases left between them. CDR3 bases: TGTGCCAGCTCGGACAGCCGTGGCAATTCACCCCTCCACTTT. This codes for CASSDSRGNSPLHF.

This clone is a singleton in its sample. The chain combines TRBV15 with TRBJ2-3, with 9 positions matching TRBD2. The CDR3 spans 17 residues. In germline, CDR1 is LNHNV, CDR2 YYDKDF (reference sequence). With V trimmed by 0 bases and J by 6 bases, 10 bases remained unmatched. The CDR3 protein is CATSRDYVAGDSDTQYF. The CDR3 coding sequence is TGTGCCACCAGCAGAGATTATGTAGCGGGAGATTCGGATACGCAGTATTTT.

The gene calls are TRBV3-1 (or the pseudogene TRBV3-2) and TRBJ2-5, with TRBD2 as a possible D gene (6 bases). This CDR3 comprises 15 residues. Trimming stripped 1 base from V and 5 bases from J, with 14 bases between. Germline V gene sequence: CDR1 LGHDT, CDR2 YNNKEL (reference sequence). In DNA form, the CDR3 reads TGTGCCAGCAGCCAAGCTGAGGCGGGGAGCGAGACCCAGTACTTC. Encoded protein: CASSQAEAGSETQYF.

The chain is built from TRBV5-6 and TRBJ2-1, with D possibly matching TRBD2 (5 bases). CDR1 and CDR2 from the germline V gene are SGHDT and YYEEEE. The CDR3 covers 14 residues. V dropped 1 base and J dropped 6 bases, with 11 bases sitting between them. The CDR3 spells CASSLSLAANEQFF. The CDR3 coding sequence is TGTGCCAGCAGCTTGAGTCTAGCTGCCAATGAGCAGTTCTTC.

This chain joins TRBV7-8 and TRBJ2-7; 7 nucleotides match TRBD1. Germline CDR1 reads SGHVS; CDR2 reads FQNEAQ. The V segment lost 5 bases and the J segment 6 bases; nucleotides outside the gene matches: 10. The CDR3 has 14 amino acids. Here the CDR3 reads CASSKDRDQSEQYV. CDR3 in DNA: TGTGCCAGCAGCAAAGACAGGGATCAGAGCGAGCAGTACGTC.

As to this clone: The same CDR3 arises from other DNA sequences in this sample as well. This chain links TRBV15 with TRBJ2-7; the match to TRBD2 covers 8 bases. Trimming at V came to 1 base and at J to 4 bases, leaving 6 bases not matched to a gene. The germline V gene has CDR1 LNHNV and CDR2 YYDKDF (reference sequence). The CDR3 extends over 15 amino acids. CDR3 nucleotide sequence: TGTGCCACCAGCAGAGGAGTAGCGGGACCTTACGAGCAGTACGTC. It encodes CATSRGVAGPYEQYV.

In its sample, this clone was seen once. Here the CDR3 reads CASSPTTGSDTQYF. The DNA of the CDR3 is TGTGCCAGTAGCCCAACGACAGGGTCGGATACGCAGTATTTT. V usage is TRBV19 and J usage is TRBJ2-3, with 7 bases lining up with TRBD1. Losses at the gene ends were 6 bases for V and 6 bases for J; bases not matched to a gene: 9. CDR1 LNHDA and CDR2 SQIVND come from the germline V gene (reference sequence). The CDR3 runs 14 residues.

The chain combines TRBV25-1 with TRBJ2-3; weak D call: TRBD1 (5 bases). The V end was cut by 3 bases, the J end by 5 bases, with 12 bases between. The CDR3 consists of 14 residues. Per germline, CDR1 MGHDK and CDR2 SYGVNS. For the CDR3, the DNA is TGTGCCAGCAGTGACAGGGCCCGCGGAGATACGCAGTATTTT. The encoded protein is CASSDRARGDTQYF.

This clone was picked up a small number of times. The CDR3 sequence: CAVQQAETQYF. CDR3 nucleotide sequence: TGTGCCGTCCAACAGGCGGAGACCCAGTACTTC. V usage is TRBV24-1 and J usage is TRBJ2-5; D is possibly TRBD1 (5 bases). Per the germline V gene, CDR1 is KGHDR and CDR2 is SFDVKD. Trimming left V 12 bases short and J 5 bases short, with 12 bases between. The CDR3 sequence is 11 residues long.

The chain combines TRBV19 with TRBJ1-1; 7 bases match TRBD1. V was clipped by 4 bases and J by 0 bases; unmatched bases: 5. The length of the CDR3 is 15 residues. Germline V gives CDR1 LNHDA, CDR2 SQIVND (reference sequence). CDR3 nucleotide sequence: TGTGCCAGTAGTAACAGGGGATTCATGAACACTGAAGCTTTCTTT. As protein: CASSNRGFMNTEAFF.

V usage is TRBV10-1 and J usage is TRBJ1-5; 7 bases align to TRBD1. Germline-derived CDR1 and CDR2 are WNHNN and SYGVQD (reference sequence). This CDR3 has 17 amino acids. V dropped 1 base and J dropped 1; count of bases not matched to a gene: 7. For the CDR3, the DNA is TGCGCCAGCAGTGAGTTTGGACAGGAGAGAAGCAATCAGCCCCAGCATTTT. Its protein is CASSEFGQERSNQPQHF.

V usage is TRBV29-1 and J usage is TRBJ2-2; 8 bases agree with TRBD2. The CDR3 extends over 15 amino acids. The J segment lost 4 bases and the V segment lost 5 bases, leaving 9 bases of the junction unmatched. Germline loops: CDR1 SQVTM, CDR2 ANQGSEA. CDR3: CSVLSGGQFTGELFF. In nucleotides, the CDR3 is TGCAGCGTTCTCTCGGGAGGGCAGTTCACCGGGGAGCTGTTTTTT.

CDR3 protein: CASSLVAGGLNEQFF. For the CDR3, the DNA is TGCGCCAGCAGCTTGGTTGCGGGAGGTCTCAATGAGCAGTTCTTC. The rearrangement uses TRBV5-1 and TRBJ2-1; 8 positions match TRBD2. The germline CDR1 and CDR2 sequences are SGHRS and YFSETQ. CDR3 length: 15 residues. The J segment lost 6 bases and the V segment lost 0 bases, leaving 5 bases of the junction unmatched. The whole variable domain, remainder taken from reference TRBV5-1 and TRBJ2-1, is KAGVTQTPRYLIKTRGQQVTLSCSPISGHRSVSWYQQTPGQGLQFLFEYFSETQRNKGNFPGRFSGRQFSNSRSEMNVSTLELGDSALYLCASSLVAGGLNEQFFGPGTRLTVL.

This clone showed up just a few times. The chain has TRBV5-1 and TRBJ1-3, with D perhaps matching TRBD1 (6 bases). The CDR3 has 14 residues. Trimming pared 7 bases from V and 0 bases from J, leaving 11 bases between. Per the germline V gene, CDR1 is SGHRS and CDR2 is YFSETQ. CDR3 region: CASAQTGSGNTIYF. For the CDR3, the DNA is TGCGCCAGCGCCCAGACAGGCTCTGGAAACACCATATATTTT.

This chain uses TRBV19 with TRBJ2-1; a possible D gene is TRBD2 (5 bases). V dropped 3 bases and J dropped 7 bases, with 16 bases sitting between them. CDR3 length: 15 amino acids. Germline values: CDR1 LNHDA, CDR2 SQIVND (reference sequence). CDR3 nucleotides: TGTGCCAGTAGTATGAGGGTTGGTCAGTCGAATGAGCAGTTCTTC. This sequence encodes CASSMRVGQSNEQFF.

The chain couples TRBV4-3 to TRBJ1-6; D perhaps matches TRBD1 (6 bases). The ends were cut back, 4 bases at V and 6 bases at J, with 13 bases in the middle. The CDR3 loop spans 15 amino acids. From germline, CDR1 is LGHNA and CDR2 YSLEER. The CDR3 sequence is CASSLTDSLNSPLHF. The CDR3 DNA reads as TGCGCCAGCAGCCTGACGGACAGTCTTAATTCACCCCTCCACTTT.

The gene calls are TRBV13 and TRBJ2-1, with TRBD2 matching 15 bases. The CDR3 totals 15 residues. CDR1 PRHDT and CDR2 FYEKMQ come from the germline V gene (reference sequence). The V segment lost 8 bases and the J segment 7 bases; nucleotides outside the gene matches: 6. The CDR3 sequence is CASQRGTSGRNEQFF. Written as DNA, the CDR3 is TGTGCCAGCCAACGCGGGACTAGCGGGAGGAATGAGCAGTTCTTC.

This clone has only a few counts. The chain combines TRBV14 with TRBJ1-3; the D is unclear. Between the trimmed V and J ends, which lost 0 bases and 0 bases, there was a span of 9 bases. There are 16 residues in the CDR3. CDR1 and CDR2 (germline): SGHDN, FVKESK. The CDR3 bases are TGTGCCAGCAGCCAAGATAGTAGATTCTCTGGAAACACCATATATTTT. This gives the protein CASSQDSRFSGNTIYF.

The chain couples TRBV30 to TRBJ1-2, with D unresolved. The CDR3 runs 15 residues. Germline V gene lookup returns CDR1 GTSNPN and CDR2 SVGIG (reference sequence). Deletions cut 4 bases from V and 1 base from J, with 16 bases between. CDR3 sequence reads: CAWTIHERVNYGYTF. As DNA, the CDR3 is TGTGCCTGGACAATTCACGAGAGGGTTAACTATGGCTACACCTTC.

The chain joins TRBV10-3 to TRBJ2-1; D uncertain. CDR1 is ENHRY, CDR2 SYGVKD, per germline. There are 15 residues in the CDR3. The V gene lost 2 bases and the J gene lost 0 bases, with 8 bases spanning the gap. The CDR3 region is CAISERESSYNEQFF. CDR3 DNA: TGTGCCATCAGTGAGCGCGAAAGCTCCTACAATGAGCAGTTCTTC.

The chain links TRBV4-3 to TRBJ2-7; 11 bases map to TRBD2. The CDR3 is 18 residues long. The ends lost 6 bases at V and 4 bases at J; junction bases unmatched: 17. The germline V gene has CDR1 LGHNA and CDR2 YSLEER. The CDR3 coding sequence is TGCGCCAGCAGGCTAAAGGGGACTAGCGGCTGCTACTTTTACGAGCAGTACGTC. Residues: CASRLKGTSGCYFYEQYV.